Sequencing of this T cell receptor (beta chain) was carried out in a study of blood T cells in healthy people across ages. Findings and caveats of the study: Nothing was known about donor CMV status, and this possibly confounded expanded clonotype changes.

Trimming stripped 0 bases from V and 2 bases from J, with 11 bases between. Germline V CDR1 and CDR2: SGHRS, YFSETQ. The CDR3 is 15 amino acids. Of note for this clonotype: Its matching antigen is unknown.

With a J-beta primer mix and a sample-barcoded 5' primer, a second PCR ran about 6 to 11 cycles. From the 5' RACE reads, TCRdb called clonotypes with MiXCR, one entry per CDR3 protein. The repertoire consists of hundreds of thousands of distinct CDR3 sequences, with 58% occurring once and the leading ten covering 22%. V is TRBV5-1 and J is TRBJ1-2, with D unresolved. Source material: blood. The source of this sequence is a man younger than 45 in good health. CDR3 in amino acids: CASSLAITDNYGYTF. In DNA form, the CDR3 reads TGCGCCAGCAGCTTGGCCATAACAGACAACTATGGCTACACCTTC. The variable domain in full, with the rest retrieved from reference TRBV5-1 and TRBJ1-2, is KAGVTQTPRYLIKTRGQQVTLSCSPISGHRSVSWYQQTPGQGLQFLFEYFSETQRNKGNFPGRFSGRQFSNSRSEMNVSTLELGDSALYLCASSLAITDNYGYTFGSGTRLTVV.